Given below is one T cell receptor (beta chain) in context. The sample comes from a study of patients and donors after allogeneic stem cell transplantation. A single record per CDR3 protein comes from TCRdb applying MiXCR to the RT-PCR reads. This sample has more than 850,000 distinct CDR3 sequences, with about 20% found just once. Germline CDR1 SGHAT, CDR2 FQNNGV. V lost 5 bases and J lost 5; bases outside the gene matches: 9. The CDR3 loop spans 15 amino acids. Sequencing used blood, either unsorted or a sorted T cell fraction (not recorded which). V usage is TRBV11-2 and J usage is TRBJ1-5; 7 bases fit TRBD1. The source is a human donor who was either an allogeneic HSCT recipient or a stem cell or donor lymphocyte infusion donor (not recorded which). It is not recorded whose cells these are; they may come from a transplant donor. CDR3 coding DNA: TGTGCCAGCAGCCAAAGGGGGACAGATCATCAGCCCCAGCATTTT. Residues: CASSQRGTDHQPQHF.